This T cell receptor (beta chain) was recovered during a study of identical twins. This clonotype was detected a few times. Its antigen is not identified. The CDR3 runs to 15 residues. Germline V lookup: CDR1 LGHNA, CDR2 YSLEER. Trimming removed 0 bases from V and 5 bases from J, with 13 bases in between. General study points: Researchers reported excess low generation probability among twin-shared out-of-frame alpha sequences. It was out-of-frame TCR alpha sharing in monozygotic twins that models underestimated. Insertions ran lower in abundant cord blood beta clonotypes, though not in memory repertoires.

Each cDNA held unique molecular identifiers, and template switching gave it a universal primer site. TCRdb ran MiXCR on the 5' RACE reads and lists one entry per CDR3 protein. The data show about 460,000 distinct CDR3 sequences, 11% to 15% seen once. These same data were also listed under a study on yellow fever vaccine responses in identical twins.

This chain joins TRBV4-3 and TRBJ1-1, with D possibly matching TRBD1 (5 bases). Specimen: CD4+ T cells sorted from blood. This receptor was obtained from a woman younger than 30 in good health. Here the CDR3 reads CASSQDRGGVTEAFF. In DNA, the CDR3 is TGCGCCAGCAGCCAAGATCGTGGAGGGGTTACTGAAGCTTTCTTT.